This entry features one T cell receptor (beta chain) sequence. Its antigen is still unknown. The sample comes from a study of metastatic and nonmetastatic thyroid tumors. Across the whole study: Malignant thyroid and benign thyroid patients provided blood and tumor or nodule tissue whose repertoires were compared. Study results and caveats: Reportedly, malignant thyroid tumors had significantly higher TCR beta diversity than benign nodules, in blood and tumor.

No patient had received any treatment before thyroid surgery. TCRdb redid the clone calls on the PCR reads using MiXCR. The sample contains tens of thousands of clones, approximately 25% of which appear only once. Germline lookup yields CDR1 SGHRS and CDR2 YFSETQ. V dropped 0 bases and J dropped 10 bases, with 13 bases sitting between them. The CDR3 runs 13 residues. The V and J genes are TRBV5-1 and TRBJ1-1, with D uncertain. What was sequenced was tumor tissue. The receptor's source is a female donor with papillary thyroid cancer or a benign thyroid nodule (not recorded which). Some clones in this sample may be carry-over from other donors' samples. The CDR3 coding sequence is TGCGCCAGCAGCTTGGGAATTGGGGAACCAGCTTTCTTT. This sequence encodes CASSLGIGEPAFF.